A single sample gave rise to the 3 T cell receptor beta chains below, sequenced in a study of regulatory T cells in long-lasting Graves disease. Investigators prepared the TCR beta libraries by applying iRepertoire HTBI primers and Arm-PCR of CDR3 regions. TCRdb re-called the multiplex PCR reads with MiXCR, one entry per CDR3 protein. The sample records hundreds of thousands of distinct CDR3 sequences, roughly 15% being singletons. Specified time point: newly diagnosed GD, antithyroid drugs for less than 3 months. RNA from PBMCs was the source of the TCR library. This same sample was also taken into another study, of T cells in Graves' hyperthyroidism and ophthalmopathy.

The sample was peripheral blood mononuclear cells (PBMCs), taken at new diagnosis, from a patient treated with antithyroid drugs. The receptors come from a woman under 40 with Graves disease.

Concerning this clonotype itself: This may be a read error: a much more frequent sequence differs by one nucleotide. The conserved closing phenylalanine or tryptophan is absent in this CDR3, likely reflecting a read error. The chain links TRBV6-6 to TRBJ2-1; no reliable D call. Trimming removed 0 bases at V and 4 bases at J, with 10 bases between. The CDR3 loop spans 15 amino acids. The germline CDR1 and CDR2 sequences are MNHNY and SVGAGI (reference sequence). As DNA, the CDR3 is TGTGCCAGCAGTTACTCGATTTTGTATTACAATGAGCAGTTCTCC. Translated: CASSYSILYYNEQFS.

This clonotype was observed at least ten times. This chain uses TRBV2 with TRBJ1-2; D remains unclear. This CDR3 is 13 amino acids long. Trimming took 4 bases from V and 4 from J, leaving 10 bases between them. Germline CDR1 SNHLY, CDR2 FYNNEI. Here the CDR3 reads CASSASGSYGYTF. CDR3 sequence (DNA): TGTGCCAGCAGTGCGTCAGGATCCTATGGCTACACCTTC. The whole variable domain, filled in from reference TRBV2 and TRBJ1-2, reads EPEVTQTPSHQVTQMGQEVILRCVPISNHLYFYWYRQILGQKVEFLVSFYNNEISEKSEIFDDQFSVERPDGSNFTLKIRSTKLEDSAMYFCASSASGSYGYTFGSGTRLTVV.

This clonotype appeared many times. The chain joins TRBV9 to TRBJ1-1; D unclear. Germline CDR1 is SGDLS and CDR2 is YYNGEE. The CDR3 totals 13 residues. The V end lost 0 bases, the J end lost 0 bases, and 3 bases lay between the germline ends. CDR3 residues: CASSVAVNTEAFF. As DNA, the CDR3 is TGTGCCAGCAGCGTAGCAGTGAACACTGAAGCTTTCTTT.